This section outlines one T cell receptor (beta chain) sequence together with its context. This record comes from a study of blood T cell repertoires in COVID-19. For the study at large: Italy, Spain and the United States were the sources of the convalescent and acute COVID-19 samples. From T cells, B-cell-depleted T cells, or PBMCs came the material, which was cDNA or gDNA.

How the authors handled the data: Reference gene primer amplification in the assay estimated nucleated cell counts. Sequenced by immunoSEQ multiplex PCR; TCRdb stores in-frame clones only, minus some. The D gene and trimming were derived from the DNA, and the V and J assignments and clone size from that table. The table records 120,000 to 150,000 clones, about four fifths of them present only once. V was cut by 4 bases and J by 6 bases, with 16 bases left in between. Germline assignment: CDR1 SGDLS and CDR2 YYNGEE. The CDR3 is 15 residues long. This sequence originates from a human donor with acute or convalescent COVID-19. The donor label of this sample is uncertain. Sequenced: peripheral blood. J is TRBJ2-2 and V is TRBV9; D may be TRBD2 (7 bases). CDR3 region: CASSFEPGGPGELFF. CDR3 nucleotide sequence: TGTGCCAGCAGCTTTGAGCCGGGGGGCCCCGGGGAGCTGTTTTTT.